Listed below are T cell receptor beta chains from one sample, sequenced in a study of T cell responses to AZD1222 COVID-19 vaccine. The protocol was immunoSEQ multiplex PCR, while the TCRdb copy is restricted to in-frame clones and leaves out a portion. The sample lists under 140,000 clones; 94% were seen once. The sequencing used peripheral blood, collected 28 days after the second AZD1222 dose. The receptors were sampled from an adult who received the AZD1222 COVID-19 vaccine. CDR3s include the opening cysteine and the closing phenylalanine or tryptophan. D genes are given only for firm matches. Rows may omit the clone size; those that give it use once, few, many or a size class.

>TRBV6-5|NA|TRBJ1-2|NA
CASSYGQGARSHGYTF
TGTGCCAGCAGTTATGGGCAGGGAGCCAGGAGCCATGGCTACACCTTC
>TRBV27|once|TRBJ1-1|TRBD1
CASSLGIGQGAFF
TGTGCCAGCAGTTTGGGGATTGGACAGGGAGCTTTCTTT
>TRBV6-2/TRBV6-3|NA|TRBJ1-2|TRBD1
CASSSPPYRGQNGYTF
TGTGCCAGCAGTTCGCCCCCCTACAGGGGGCAAAATGGCTACACCTTC
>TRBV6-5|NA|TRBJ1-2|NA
CASSYSIREPRYTF
TGTGCCAGCAGTTACTCGATCAGGGAACCTCGCTACACCTTC
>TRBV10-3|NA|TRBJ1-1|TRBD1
CAIRDPRDRGEGGTEAFF
TGTGCCATCAGGGATCCCCGGGACAGGGGTGAAGGGGGAACTGAAGCTTTCTTT
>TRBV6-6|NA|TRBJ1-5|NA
CASNRVGNQPQHF
TGTGCCAGCAACAGGGTTGGCAATCAGCCCCAGCATTTT
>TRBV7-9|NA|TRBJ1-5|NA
CASSLGNQPQHF
TGTGCCAGCAGCTTGGGGAATCAGCCCCAGCATTTT
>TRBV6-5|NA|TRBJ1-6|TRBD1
CASTLDRGNSPLHF
TGTGCCAGCACCCTTGACAGGGGTAATTCACCCCTCCACTTT
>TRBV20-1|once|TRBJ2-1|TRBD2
CSASGAGGHNEQFF
TGCAGTGCTAGTGGTGCGGGGGGACACAATGAGCAGTTCTTC
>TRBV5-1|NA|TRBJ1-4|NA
CASSLEAGANEKLFF
TGCGCCAGCAGCTTGGAGGCAGGGGCTAATGAAAAACTGTTTTTT
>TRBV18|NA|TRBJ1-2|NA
CASSPPSGPYGYTF
TGTGCCAGCTCACCACCATCGGGGCCCTATGGCTACACCTTC
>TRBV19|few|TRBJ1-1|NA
CASSFSVDAFF
TGTGCCAGTAGTTTTTCTGTTGACGCTTTCTTT
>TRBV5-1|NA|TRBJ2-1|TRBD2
CASSPPLLAGDNEQFF
TGCGCCAGCAGCCCCCCCCTACTAGCGGGGGACAATGAGCAGTTCTTC
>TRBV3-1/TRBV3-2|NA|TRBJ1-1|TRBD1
CASSRRWGQGAWVTEAFF
TGTGCCAGCAGCCGAAGGTGGGGACAGGGGGCTTGGGTCACTGAAGCTTTCTTT
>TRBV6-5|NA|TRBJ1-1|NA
CASSYAMNTEAFF
TGTGCCAGCAGTTACGCCATGAACACTGAAGCTTTCTTT
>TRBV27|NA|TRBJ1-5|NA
CASSFLGSQPQHF
TGTGCCAGCAGTTTTCTTGGGTCTCAGCCCCAGCATTTT
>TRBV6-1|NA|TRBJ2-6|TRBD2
CASSEDRGGSSGANVLTF
TGTGCCAGCAGTGAAGATCGGGGGGGAAGCTCTGGGGCCAACGTCCTGACTTTC
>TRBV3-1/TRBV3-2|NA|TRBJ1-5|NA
CASSHQGLNQPQHF
TGTGCCAGCAGCCACCAGGGACTCAATCAGCCCCAGCATTTT
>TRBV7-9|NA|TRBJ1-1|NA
CASSLALPANTEAFF
TGTGCCAGCAGCTTAGCGCTGCCAGCCAACACTGAAGCTTTCTTT
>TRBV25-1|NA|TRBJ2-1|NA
CASSLYALNAQFF
TGTGCCAGCAGCCTCTACGCCCTCAATGCGCAGTTCTTC
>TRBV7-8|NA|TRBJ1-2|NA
CASSTRTASLWGYTF
TGTGCCAGCAGCACCAGGACAGCCTCTCTGTGGGGCTACACCTTC
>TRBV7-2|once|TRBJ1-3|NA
CASSPRTVNIGNTIYF
TGTGCCAGCAGCCCCCGGACCGTAAACATTGGAAACACCATATATTTT
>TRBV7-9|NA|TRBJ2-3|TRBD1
CASSTMTGGRTDTQYF
TGTGCCAGCAGCACCATGACAGGGGGCCGCACAGATACGCAGTATTTT
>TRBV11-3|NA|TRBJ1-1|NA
CASSFKENTEAFF
TGTGCCAGCAGCTTTAAGGAGAACACTGAAGCTTTCTTT
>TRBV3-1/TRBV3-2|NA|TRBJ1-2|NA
CASSQEGAPGYTF
TGTGCCAGCAGCCAAGAGGGCGCCCCAGGCTACACCTTC
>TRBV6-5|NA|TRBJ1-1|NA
CASRQPSGNTEAFF
TGTGCCAGCAGACAACCTTCGGGGAACACTGAAGCTTTCTTT
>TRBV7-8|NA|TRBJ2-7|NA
CASSHGTSYEQYF
TGTGCCAGCAGCCATGGGACTTCCTACGAGCAGTACTTC
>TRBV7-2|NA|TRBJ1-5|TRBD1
CASSLPGGQPQHF
TGTGCCAGCAGCTTACCAGGGGGCCAGCCCCAGCATTTT
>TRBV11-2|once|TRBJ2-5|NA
CASSFDVLETQYF
TGTGCCAGCAGCTTCGATGTTCTAGAGACCCAGTACTTC
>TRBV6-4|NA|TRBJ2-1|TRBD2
CASSLAGGPVNEQFF
TGTGCCAGCAGTCTAGCGGGGGGGCCCGTTAATGAGCAGTTCTTC
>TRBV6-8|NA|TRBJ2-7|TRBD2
CASRDPSSGGYEQYF
TGTGCCAGCAGAGACCCCTCTTCGGGAGGCTACGAGCAGTACTTC
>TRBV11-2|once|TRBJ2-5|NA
CASSLGAGTGETQYF
TGTGCCAGCAGCTTAGGGGCGGGCACGGGGGAGACCCAGTACTTC
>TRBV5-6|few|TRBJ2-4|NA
CASSLDVVLAKNIQYF
TGTGCCAGCAGCTTGGATGTAGTACTAGCCAAAAACATTCAGTACTTC
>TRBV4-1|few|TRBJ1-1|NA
CASSQSNRVATEAFF
TGCGCCAGCAGCCAATCTAACAGGGTGGCGACTGAAGCTTTCTTT
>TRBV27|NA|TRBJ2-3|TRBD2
CASSAPSGGPRAQYF
TGTGCCAGCAGCGCCCCTAGCGGGGGCCCCCGGGCGCAGTATTTT
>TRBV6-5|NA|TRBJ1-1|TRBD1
CASRRTGGPEAFF
TGTGCCAGCAGACGAACAGGGGGCCCTGAAGCTTTCTTT
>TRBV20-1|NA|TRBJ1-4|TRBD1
CSASLTGGGEKLFF
TGCAGTGCTAGTTTGACAGGGGGTGGTGAAAAACTGTTTTTT
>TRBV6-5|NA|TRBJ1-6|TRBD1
CASTQGVSYNSPLHF
TGTGCCAGCACCCAGGGGGTGTCCTATAATTCACCCCTCCACTTT
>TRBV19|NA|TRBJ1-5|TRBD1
CARTGQGAYQPQHF
TGTGCCAGAACAGGACAGGGGGCGTATCAGCCCCAGCATTTT
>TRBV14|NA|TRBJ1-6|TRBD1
CASSLQGARGNSPLHF
TGTGCCAGCAGCCTACAGGGGGCCAGAGGTAATTCACCCCTCCACTTT
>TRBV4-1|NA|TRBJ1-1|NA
CASSLAGTSFRTEAFF
TGCGCCAGCAGCCTTGCCGGGACCTCATTCCGCACTGAAGCTTTCTTT
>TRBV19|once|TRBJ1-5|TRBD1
CASSGDRGQPQHF
TGTGCCAGTAGTGGGGACAGGGGTCAGCCCCAGCATTTT
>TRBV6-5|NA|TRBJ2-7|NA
CASSYFRTSLGDEQYF
TGTGCCAGCAGTTACTTTAGGACATCCTTAGGGGACGAGCAGTACTTC
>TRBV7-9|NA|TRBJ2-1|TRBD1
CASSSTTGGPYNEQFF
TGTGCCAGCAGTTCTACGACAGGGGGCCCTTACAATGAGCAGTTCTTC
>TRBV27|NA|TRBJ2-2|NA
CASSFRGTVYGGELFF
TGTGCCAGCAGTTTCCGCGGGACAGTTTATGGCGGGGAGCTGTTTTTT
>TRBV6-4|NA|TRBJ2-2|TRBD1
CASSALTGSTGELFF
TGTGCCAGCAGTGCCCTGACAGGGAGCACCGGGGAGCTGTTTTTT
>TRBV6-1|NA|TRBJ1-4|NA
CASSEAHVGRNEKLFF
TGTGCCAGCAGTGAAGCGCATGTGGGTCGTAATGAAAAACTGTTTTTT
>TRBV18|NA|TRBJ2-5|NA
CASSTTIRADQETQYF
TGTGCCAGCTCAACCACCATTAGGGCGGATCAAGAGACCCAGTACTTC
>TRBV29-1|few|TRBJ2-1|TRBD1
CSARQGTYNEQFF
TGCAGCGCCAGACAGGGCACCTACAATGAGCAGTTCTTC
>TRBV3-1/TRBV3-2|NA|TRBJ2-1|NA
CASSLSDNEQFF
TGTGCCAGCAGCCTTTCGGACAATGAGCAGTTCTTC
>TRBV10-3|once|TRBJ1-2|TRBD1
CAISEMSGGLYGYTF
TGTGCCATCAGTGAGATGTCAGGGGGCCTCTATGGCTACACCTTC
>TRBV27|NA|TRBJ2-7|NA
CASSLTRLEGTYEQYF
TGTGCCAGCAGTTTAACGCGGCTAGAGGGCACCTACGAGCAGTACTTC